These 24 T cell receptor beta chains were sequenced from one sample in a study of breast tumors, draining lymph nodes, adjacent tissues. Each CDR3 protein is one row after TCRdb ran MiXCR on the multiplex PCR reads. Of approximately 63,000 distinct CDR3 sequences detected, 45% to 65% appear once; the ten largest clones hold less than 20%. Sequenced material: breast tumor tissue. The receptor source for this set is a female donor with breast cancer. Some clones in this sample may be carry-over from other donors' samples.

The rearrangement joins TRBV20-1 to TRBJ2-1; 9 bases match TRBD2. The CDR3 spans 14 residues. From germline, CDR1 is DFQATT and CDR2 SNEGSKA (reference sequence). V lost 5 bases to trimming and J lost 5 bases; unmatched junction nucleotides: 7. The CDR3 DNA follows: TGCAGTGCTCTCCTCAGACTAGCGGACAATGAGCAGTTCTTC. Translation gives CSALLRLADNEQFF.

The chain combines TRBV7-8 with TRBJ1-2; a weak D match, TRBD1 (6 bases). V lost 1 base and J lost 7, with 13 bases in between. The CDR3 consists of 14 residues. CDR1 and CDR2 (germline): SGHVS, FQNEAQ. CDR3 protein: CASSLGGTGFGYTF. In DNA form, the CDR3 reads TGTGCCAGCAGCTTAGGGGGCACAGGGTTTGGCTACACCTTC.

This clonotype occurred a few times. V gene TRBV7-9 combines with J gene TRBJ2-1; TRBD2 matches at 13 bases. CDR3 length: 14 residues. After removal of 4 bases from V and 8 bases from J, the junction contained 2 bases not matched to a gene. Germline-derived CDR1 and CDR2 are SEHNR and FQNEAQ (reference sequence). The CDR3 sequence is CASSWTSGSYEQFF. For the CDR3, the DNA is TGTGCCAGCAGCTGGACTAGCGGGAGTTATGAGCAGTTCTTC.

The chain has TRBV24-1 and TRBJ2-1, with 12 bases aligning to TRBD2. This CDR3 has 18 amino acids. Germline loops: CDR1 KGHDR, CDR2 SFDVKD. The V segment lost 4 bases and the J segment 6 bases; nucleotides outside the gene matches: 12. The CDR3 here is CATSDSPPLAGGTNEQFF. In DNA, the CDR3 is TGTGCCACCAGTGACTCCCCGCCCCTAGCGGGGGGGACCAATGAGCAGTTCTTC.

This rearrangement joins TRBV20-1 to TRBJ2-2; the D gene is possibly TRBD1 (6 bases). V lost 1 base and J lost 2, with 17 bases in between. This CDR3 has 17 amino acids. The germline V gene encodes CDR1 DFQATT and CDR2 SNEGSKA (reference sequence). The CDR3 protein is CSARAVGGAGNTGELFF. The CDR3 DNA is TGCAGTGCTAGAGCGGTTGGGGGCGCTGGAAACACCGGGGAGCTGTTTTTT.

This clonotype was found many times. The CDR3 bases are TGTGCCAGCAGTCCGGGACTAGCGGCGGCGACCCAGTACTTC. This codes for CASSPGLAAATQYF. The chain links TRBV12-3 or TRBV12-4 to TRBJ2-5, with 11 nucleotides matching TRBD2. Losses at the gene ends were 5 bases for V and 7 bases for J; bases not matched to a gene: 6. The CDR3 extends over 14 amino acids.

The chain uses TRBV6-6 and TRBJ2-3; D could derive from TRBD1 or TRBD2 (5 bases each). Looked up from germline, CDR1 is MNHNY and CDR2 is SVGAGI (reference sequence). The CDR3 runs 16 residues. V was cut by 7 bases and J by 2 bases, with 19 bases left in between. The DNA of the CDR3 is TGTGCCAGCACCGCTCGGGGCTCTGGAAACACAGATACGCAGTATTTT. Translated: CASTARGSGNTDTQYF.

A few counts support this clonotype. V usage is TRBV2 and J usage is TRBJ2-5, with a weak D call TRBD1 (5 bases). V shed 6 bases and J shed 5 bases, with 19 bases lying between them. CDR1 SNHLY and CDR2 FYNNEI come from the germline V gene. The CDR3 covers 15 residues. The CDR3 reads CASRAVRGWSETQYF. CDR3 DNA sequence: TGTGCCAGCAGGGCTGTTAGGGGCTGGAGCGAGACCCAGTACTTC.

The chain combines TRBV19 with TRBJ2-1; 13 nucleotides align to TRBD2. The V segment lost 5 bases and the J segment 7 bases; nucleotides outside the gene matches: 8. Germline values: CDR1 LNHDA, CDR2 SQIVND (reference sequence). This CDR3 has 16 residues. As DNA, the CDR3 is TGTGCCAGTAGTTTCGGGACTAGCGGGATGGTAAATGAGCAGTTCTTC. Protein: CASSFGTSGMVNEQFF.

The sample holds many counts of this clonotype. V gene TRBV29-1 combines with J gene TRBJ1-4; D gene uncertain. The CDR3 length is 14 residues. Trimming stripped 0 bases from V and 7 bases from J, with 12 bases between. The germline CDR1 and CDR2 sequences are SQVTM and ANQGSEA. Here the CDR3 reads CSVEDSPRGEKLFF. The CDR3 DNA is TGCAGCGTTGAAGACTCCCCACGAGGTGAAAAACTGTTTTTT.

Here the CDR3 DNA reads TGTGCCAGCAGCTTGATGGGGGGGAACTATGGCTACACCTTC. As protein: CASSLMGGNYGYTF. V gene TRBV5-6 combines with J gene TRBJ1-2, with D perhaps matching TRBD1 (5 bases). From germline, CDR1 is SGHDT and CDR2 YYEEEE. The CDR3 covers 14 residues. V lost 1 base and J 2 bases, leaving 9 bases between the germline ends.

The chain is built from TRBV2 and TRBJ2-5; D may match TRBD1 or TRBD2 (6 bases each). Germline assignment: CDR1 SNHLY and CDR2 FYNNEI. This CDR3 region has 13 residues. V lost 9 bases and J 5 bases, leaving 16 bases between the germline ends. CDR3 loop: CARGGSTRETQYF. CDR3 DNA sequence: TGTGCCAGAGGGGGGTCCACCAGGGAGACCCAGTACTTC.

Notes on this clonotype: An end of the junction does not agree with germline; a read error may underlie this. This rearrangement joins TRBV7-9 to TRBJ1-1, with D tentatively TRBD1 (5 bases). The CDR3 spans 15 residues. Germline V gives CDR1 SEHNR, CDR2 FQNEAQ (reference sequence). DNA for the CDR3: TGTGCCAGCAGCTTTAAAATCAGGGAAGTATCTGAAGCTTCCTTT. Encoded protein: CASSFKIREVSEASF.

This clonotype was counted ten times or more. The chain employs TRBV5-6 and TRBJ1-5, with D perhaps TRBD1 (5 bases). Per the germline V gene, CDR1 is SGHDT and CDR2 is YYEEEE. V dropped 4 bases and J dropped 0 bases, with 14 bases sitting between them. This CDR3 contains 16 residues. The CDR3 bases are TGTGCCAGCAGCCGAAAAGACAGACATAGCAATCAGCCCCAGCATTTT. Translating it yields CASSRKDRHSNQPQHF.

This clonotype was detected once. The rearrangement links TRBV20-1 to TRBJ1-5, with TRBD1 as a possible D gene (5 bases). The CDR3 is 12 residues long. Germline V CDR1 and CDR2: DFQATT, SNEGSKA (reference sequence). CDR3 amino acids: CSALRGTQPQHF. In nucleotides, the CDR3 is TGCAGCGCCTTGAGGGGCACTCAGCCCCAGCATTTT.

This clonotype was counted many times. The chain uses TRBV9 and TRBJ1-3; D uncertain. CDR3 length: 14 residues. Germline assignment: CDR1 SGDLS and CDR2 YYNGEE. Trimming shortened V by 3 bases and J by 0 bases, and 7 bases separated the two germline ends. The CDR3 loop is CASSGGNSGNTIYF. The DNA for the CDR3 is TGTGCCAGCAGCGGAGGGAACTCTGGAAACACCATATATTTT.

V is TRBV15 and J is TRBJ2-6; D possibly corresponds to TRBD1 (5 bases). There are 16 residues in the CDR3. V dropped 0 bases and J dropped 1 base, with 7 bases sitting between them. Germline V gene lookup returns CDR1 LNHNV and CDR2 YYDKDF (reference sequence). CDR3 amino acids: CATSRDSGSGANVLTF. DNA for the CDR3: TGTGCCACCAGCAGAGACTCAGGGTCTGGGGCCAACGTCCTGACTTTC.

The chain combines TRBV2 with TRBJ2-2; TRBD1 is a possible D gene (6 bases). The ends were cut back, 2 bases at V and 7 bases at J, with 14 bases in the middle. CDR3 length: 15 residues. Germline loops: CDR1 SNHLY, CDR2 FYNNEI. In nucleotides, the CDR3 is TGTGCCAGCAGTGAACGAGGGGGTTCCGGCGGGGAGCTGTTTTTT. It translates to CASSERGGSGGELFF.

Details on this clonotype: A junction end diverges from the germline sequence, so it may reflect a read error. The V gene is TRBV7-2, the J gene TRBJ1-2; no definite D call. The CDR3 runs 12 residues. Germline V gene data show CDR1 as SGHTA and CDR2 as FQGNSA. CDR3 DNA: TGTGCCAGCAGCCTAAACGGACGGAATTTACACTTC. It specifies CASSLNGRNLHF. The complete variable domain, with remaining parts taken from reference TRBV7-2 and TRBJ1-2, reads GAGVSQSPSNKVTEKGKDVELRCDPISGHTALYWYRQSLGQGLEFLIYFQGNSAPDKSGLPSDRFSAERTGGSVSTLTIQRTQQEDSAVYLCASSLNGRNLHFGSGTRLTVV.

The chain combines TRBV6-5 with TRBJ2-1; D remains ambiguous. The germline V gene has CDR1 MNHEY and CDR2 SVGAGI. The V gene lost 4 bases and the J gene lost 14 bases, with 21 bases spanning the gap. This CDR3 comprises 14 residues. The CDR3 loop reads CASSFANGWYGEFF. In DNA form, the CDR3 reads TGTGCCAGCAGTTTCGCAAACGGGTGGTATGGGGAGTTCTTC.

This clonotype was recorded many times. The chain joins TRBV15 to TRBJ2-1; either TRBD1 or TRBD2 may supply D (5 bases each). CDR1 LNHNV and CDR2 YYDKDF come from the germline V gene (reference sequence). The CDR3 sequence is 17 residues long. Trimming pared 0 bases from V and 3 bases from J, leaving 15 bases between. The CDR3 DNA reads TGTGCCACCAGCAGAGATATTTCAGGGAGAAGCTACAATGAGCAGTTCTTC. As protein: CATSRDISGRSYNEQFF.

The CDR3 nucleotides are TGTGCCAGCAGCTTAGACGCTGCAGGAGGCTACACCTTC. This gives the protein CASSLDAAGGYTF. The chain recombines TRBV7-2 with TRBJ1-2; D gene uncertain. The CDR3 is made up of 13 amino acids. V dropped 1 base and J dropped 8 bases, with 11 bases sitting between them. The germline V gene has CDR1 SGHTA and CDR2 FQGNSA.

In this sample, this clonotype turned up many times. This chain joins TRBV5-8 and TRBJ1-5; D not resolved. Trimming shortened V by 0 bases and J by 0 bases, and 13 bases separated the two germline ends. The CDR3 contains 17 residues. CDR1 and CDR2 from the germline V gene are SGHTS and YDEGEE. The CDR3 DNA reads as TGTGCCAGCAGCTTGGCCTCTGTGACACATAGCAATCAGCCCCAGCATTTT. This encodes CASSLASVTHSNQPQHF.

Ten or more counts support this clonotype. The chain employs TRBV5-6 and TRBJ2-3; maybe TRBD1 (5 bases). Per germline, CDR1 SGHDT and CDR2 YYEEEE. The CDR3 has 16 amino acids. V lost 1 base and J 6 bases, leaving 18 bases between the germline ends. The CDR3 sequence is CASSLWLDLGADTQYF. CDR3 nucleotides: TGTGCCAGCAGCTTGTGGTTGGATCTAGGGGCGGATACGCAGTATTTT.